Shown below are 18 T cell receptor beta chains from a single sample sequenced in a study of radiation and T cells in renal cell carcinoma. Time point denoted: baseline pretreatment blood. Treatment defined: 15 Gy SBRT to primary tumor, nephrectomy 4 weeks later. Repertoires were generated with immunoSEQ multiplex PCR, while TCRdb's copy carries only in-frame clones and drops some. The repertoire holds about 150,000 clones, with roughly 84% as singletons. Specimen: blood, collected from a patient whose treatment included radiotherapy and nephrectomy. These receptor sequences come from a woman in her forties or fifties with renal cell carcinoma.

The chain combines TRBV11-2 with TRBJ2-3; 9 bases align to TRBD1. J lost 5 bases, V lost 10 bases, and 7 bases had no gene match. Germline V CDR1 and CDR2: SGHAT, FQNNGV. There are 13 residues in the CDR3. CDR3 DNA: TGTGCCATCCGGGACAGGGCCCGAGATACGCAGTATTTT. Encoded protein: CAIRDRARDTQYF. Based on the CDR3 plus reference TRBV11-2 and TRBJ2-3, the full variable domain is EAGVAQSPRYKIIEKRQSVAFWCNPISGHATLYWYQQILGQGPKLLIQFQNNGVVDDSQLPKDRFSAERLKGVDSTLKIQPAKLEDSAVYLCAIRDRARDTQYFGPGTRLTVL.

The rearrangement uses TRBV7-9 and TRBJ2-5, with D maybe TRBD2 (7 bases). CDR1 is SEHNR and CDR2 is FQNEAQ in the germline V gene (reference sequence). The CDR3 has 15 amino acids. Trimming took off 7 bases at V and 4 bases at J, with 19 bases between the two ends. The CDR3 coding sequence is TGTGCCAGCAACAGGGCGGGGGCGATGCGAGAGACCCAGTACTTC. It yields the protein CASNRAGAMRETQYF.

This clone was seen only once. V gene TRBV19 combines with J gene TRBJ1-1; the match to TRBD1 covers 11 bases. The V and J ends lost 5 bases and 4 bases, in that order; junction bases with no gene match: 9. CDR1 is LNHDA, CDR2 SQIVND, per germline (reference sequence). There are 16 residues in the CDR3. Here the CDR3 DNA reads TGTGCCAGTAGTGAAAAGCGGACAGGGGGCCTCACTGAAGCTTTCTTT. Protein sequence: CASSEKRTGGLTEAFF. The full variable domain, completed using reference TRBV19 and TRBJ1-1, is DGGITQSPKYLFRKEGQNVTLSCEQNLNHDAMYWYRQDPGQGLRLIYYSQIVNDFQKGDIAEGYSVSREKKESFPLTVTSAQKNPTAFYLCASSEKRTGGLTEAFFGQGTRLTVV.

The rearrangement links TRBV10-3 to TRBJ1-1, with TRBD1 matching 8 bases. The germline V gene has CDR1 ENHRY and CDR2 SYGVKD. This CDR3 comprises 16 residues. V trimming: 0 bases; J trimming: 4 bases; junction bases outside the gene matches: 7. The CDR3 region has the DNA TGTGCCATCAGTGAGTCTGGCAGGGGGCAGGGCACTGAAGCTTTCTTT. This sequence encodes CAISESGRGQGTEAFF.

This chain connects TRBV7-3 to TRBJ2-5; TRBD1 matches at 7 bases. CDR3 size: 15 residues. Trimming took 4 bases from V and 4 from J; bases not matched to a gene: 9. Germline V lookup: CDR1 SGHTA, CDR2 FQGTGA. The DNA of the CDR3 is TGTGCCAGCAGCTCTGGGACAGCCCCTGGAGAGACCCAGTACTTC. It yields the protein CASSSGTAPGETQYF.

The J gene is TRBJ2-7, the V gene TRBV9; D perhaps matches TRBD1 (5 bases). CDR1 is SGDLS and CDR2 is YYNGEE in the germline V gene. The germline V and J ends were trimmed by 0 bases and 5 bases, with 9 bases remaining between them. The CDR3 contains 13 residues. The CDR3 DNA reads TGTGCCAGCAGCGTAGGGATAGGGGACGAGCAGTACTTC. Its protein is CASSVGIGDEQYF.

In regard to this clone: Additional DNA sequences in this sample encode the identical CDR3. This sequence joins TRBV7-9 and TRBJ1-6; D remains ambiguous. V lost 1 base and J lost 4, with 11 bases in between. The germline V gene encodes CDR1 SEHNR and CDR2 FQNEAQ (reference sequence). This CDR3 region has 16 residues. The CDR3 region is CASSLGSGFYNSPLHF. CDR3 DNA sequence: TGTGCCAGCAGCTTAGGGTCAGGATTTTATAATTCACCCCTCCACTTT. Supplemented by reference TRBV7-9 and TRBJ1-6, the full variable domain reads DTGVSQNPRHKITKRGQNVTFRCDPISEHNRLYWYRQTLGQGPEFLTYFQNEAQLEKSRLLSDRFSAERPKGSFSTLEIQRTEQGDSAMYLCASSLGSGFYNSPLHFGNGTRLTVT.

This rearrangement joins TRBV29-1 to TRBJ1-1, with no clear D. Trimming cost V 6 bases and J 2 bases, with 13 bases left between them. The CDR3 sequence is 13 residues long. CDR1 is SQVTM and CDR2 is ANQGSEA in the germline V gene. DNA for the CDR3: TGCAGCGTCCTGACTGCTACCAACACTGAAGCTTTCTTT. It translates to CSVLTATNTEAFF.

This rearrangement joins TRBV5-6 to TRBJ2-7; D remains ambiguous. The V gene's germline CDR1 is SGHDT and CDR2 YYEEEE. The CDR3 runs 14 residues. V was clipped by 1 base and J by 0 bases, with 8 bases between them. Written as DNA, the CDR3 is TGTGCCAGCAGCTTGTCGCCGGACTCCTACGAGCAGTACTTC. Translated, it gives CASSLSPDSYEQYF.

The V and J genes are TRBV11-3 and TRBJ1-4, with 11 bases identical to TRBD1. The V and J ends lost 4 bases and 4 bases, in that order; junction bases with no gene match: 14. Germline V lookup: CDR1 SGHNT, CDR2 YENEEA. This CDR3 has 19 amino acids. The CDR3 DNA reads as TGTGCCAGCAGCTCAGGCCGGACAGGGGGCCGCCCCCTTAATGAAAAACTGTTTTTT. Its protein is CASSSGRTGGRPLNEKLFF.

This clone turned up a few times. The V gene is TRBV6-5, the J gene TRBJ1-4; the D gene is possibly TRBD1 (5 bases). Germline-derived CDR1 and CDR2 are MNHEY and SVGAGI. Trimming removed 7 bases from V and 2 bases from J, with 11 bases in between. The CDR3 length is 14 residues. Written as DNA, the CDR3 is TGTGCCAGCAAATCAGGGACCACTAATGAAAAACTGTTTTTT. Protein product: CASKSGTTNEKLFF.

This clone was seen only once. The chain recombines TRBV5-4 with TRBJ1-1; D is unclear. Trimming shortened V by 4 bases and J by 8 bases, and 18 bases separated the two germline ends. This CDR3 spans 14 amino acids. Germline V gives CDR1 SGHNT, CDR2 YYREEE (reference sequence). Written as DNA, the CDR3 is TGTGCCAGCAGCCGTTCCCTTGGGATTGTAGAAGCTTTCTTT. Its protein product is CASSRSLGIVEAFF.

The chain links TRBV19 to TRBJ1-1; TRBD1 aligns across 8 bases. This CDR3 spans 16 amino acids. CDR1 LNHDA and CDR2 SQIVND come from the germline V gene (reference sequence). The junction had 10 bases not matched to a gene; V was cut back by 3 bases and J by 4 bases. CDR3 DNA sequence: TGTGCCAGTAGTATCGTGTCAGGGGGCGCTGGCACTGAAGCTTTCTTT. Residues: CASSIVSGGAGTEAFF.

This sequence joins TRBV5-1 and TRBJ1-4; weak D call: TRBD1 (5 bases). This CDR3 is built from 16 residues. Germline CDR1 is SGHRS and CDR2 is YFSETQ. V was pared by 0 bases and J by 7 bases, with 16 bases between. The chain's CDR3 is CASSLAGGRKGEKLFF. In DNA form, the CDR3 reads TGCGCCAGCAGCTTGGCCGGGGGGAGAAAGGGTGAAAAACTGTTTTTT. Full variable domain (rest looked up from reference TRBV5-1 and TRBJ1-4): KAGVTQTPRYLIKTRGQQVTLSCSPISGHRSVSWYQQTPGQGLQFLFEYFSETQRNKGNFPGRFSGRQFSNSRSEMNVSTLELGDSALYLCASSLAGGRKGEKLFFGSGTQLSVL.

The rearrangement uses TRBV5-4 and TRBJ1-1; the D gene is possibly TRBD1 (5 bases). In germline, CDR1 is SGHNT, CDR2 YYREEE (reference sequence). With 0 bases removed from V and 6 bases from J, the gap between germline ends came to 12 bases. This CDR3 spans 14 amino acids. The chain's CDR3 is CASSLALGAAEAFF. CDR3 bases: TGTGCCAGCAGCTTGGCCCTTGGGGCAGCTGAAGCTTTCTTT.

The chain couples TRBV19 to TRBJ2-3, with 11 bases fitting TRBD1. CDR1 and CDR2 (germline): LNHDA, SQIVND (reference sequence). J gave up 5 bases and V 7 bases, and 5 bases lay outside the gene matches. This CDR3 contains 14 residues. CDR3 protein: CASKDRGLQDTQYF. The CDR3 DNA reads TGTGCCAGTAAGGACAGGGGGCTTCAAGATACGCAGTATTTT.

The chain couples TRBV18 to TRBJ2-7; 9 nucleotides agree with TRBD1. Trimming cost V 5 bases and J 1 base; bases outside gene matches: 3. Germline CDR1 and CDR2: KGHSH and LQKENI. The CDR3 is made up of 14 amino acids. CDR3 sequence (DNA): TGTGCCAGCTCAGCGGGACAGGGTTCCTACGAGCAGTACTTC. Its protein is CASSAGQGSYEQYF.

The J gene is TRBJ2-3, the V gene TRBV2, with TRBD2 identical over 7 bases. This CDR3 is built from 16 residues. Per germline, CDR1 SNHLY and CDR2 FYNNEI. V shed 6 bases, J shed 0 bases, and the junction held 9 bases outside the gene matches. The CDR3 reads CASRGRRGTSTDTQYF. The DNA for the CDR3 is TGTGCCAGCAGGGGTAGGCGGGGGACCAGCACAGATACGCAGTATTTT.